This T cell receptor (beta chain) was observed in a study of blood T cell repertoires in COVID-19. Study summary: Sources were T cells, B-cell-depleted T cells, or PBMCs; the material itself was cDNA or gDNA.

CDR1 and CDR2 (germline): SGHVS, FQNEAQ. CDR3 length: 14 amino acids. Trimming took 0 bases from V and 5 from J, leaving 10 bases between them. There are a few counts of this clone. Measured with immunoSEQ multiplex PCR; TCRdb has only the in-frame clones, and not every one. The data contain 250,000 or so clones, 85% to 90% of them singletons. Specimen: peripheral blood. The TCR originated in a man aged 25-45 years with COVID-19, enrolled during active disease. The chain recombines TRBV7-8 with TRBJ1-1; D unresolved. The chain's CDR3 is CASSLALLGTEAFF. CDR3 sequence (DNA): TGTGCCAGCAGCTTAGCCCTGCTCGGGACTGAAGCTTTCTTT.